A selection of T cell receptor beta chains follows, all from one sample in a study of CD8 T cells in ankylosing spondylitis. Via MiXCR, TCRdb re-called the 5' RACE reads, giving one row per CDR3 protein. Of 700,000 to 1,000,000 distinct CDR3 sequences in the sample, about 10% were seen once. The sequenced material came from blood, either unsorted or a sorted T cell fraction (not recorded which). The receptor source for this set is a male donor with ankylosing spondylitis. CDR3s include the opening cysteine and the closing phenylalanine or tryptophan. D genes are given only for firm matches. Only part of the rows carry a size: once, few, many, or a class if the clone is expanded.

V	size	D	length	J	CDR3	DNA
TRBV18	few	-	13	TRBJ2-1	CASSLITRNEQFF	TGTGCCAGCTCACTAATTACGAGGAATGAGCAGTTCTTC
TRBV5-1	-	TRBD2	19	TRBJ2-4	CASSLADRLAGVGKNIQYF	TGCGCCAGCAGCTTGGCTGATCGGCTAGCGGGAGTGGGGAAAAACATTCAGTACTTC
TRBV6-1	-	TRBD1	14	TRBJ1-4	CASRTTGGDEKLFF	TGTGCCAGCAGGACTACAGGGGGGGATGAAAAACTGTTTTTT
TRBV20-1	few	-	14	TRBJ2-6	CSAMRGAGANVLTF	TGCAGTGCAATGAGGGGAGCTGGGGCCAACGTCCTGACTTTC
TRBV4-3	-	-	15	TRBJ1-1	CASSQDHSLGTEAFF	TGCGCCAGCAGCCAAGATCACAGTCTCGGCACTGAAGCTTTCTTT
TRBV20-1	few	-	13	TRBJ2-2	CSARTTWGRELFF	TGCAGTGCTAGAACAACCTGGGGTCGGGAGCTGTTTTTT
TRBV28	few	-	13	TRBJ2-3	CAGSGASTDTQYF	TGTGCCGGCAGTGGGGCTAGCACAGATACGCAGTATTTT
TRBV20-1	-	-	14	TRBJ1-1	CSARAQIGNTEAFF	TGCAGTGCTAGAGCCCAAATTGGGAACACTGAAGCTTTCTTT
TRBV29-1	few	-	12	TRBJ2-7	CSVGRMPYEQYF	TGCAGCGTTGGTCGGATGCCCTACGAGCAGTACTTC
TRBV11-2	-	-	18	TRBJ2-4	CASSLGGFSRIAKNIQYF	TGTGCCAGCAGCTTAGGTGGTTTCAGCCGCATAGCCAAAAACATTCAGTACTTC
TRBV5-1	few	-	16	TRBJ2-7	CASSPSPRGLSYEQYF	TGCGCCAGCAGTCCCTCCCCTCGCGGACTCTCCTACGAGCAGTACTTC
TRBV4-1	-	TRBD1	15	TRBJ1-5	CASSYWTGSIQPQHF	TGCGCCAGCAGCTATTGGACAGGAAGCATTCAGCCCCAGCATTTT
TRBV7-2	-	TRBD1	15	TRBJ1-2	CASSFRTGLSNGYTF	TGTGCCAGCAGCTTCCGGACAGGGCTGAGTAATGGCTACACCTTC
TRBV15	few	TRBD1	15	TRBJ1-1	CATSRRQGVGDEAFF	TGTGCCACCAGCCGCCGACAGGGGGTGGGGGATGAAGCTTTCTTT
TRBV4-3	-	-	14	TRBJ1-1	CASSQDLRPGEAFF	TGCGCCAGCAGCCAAGATCTGAGGCCGGGAGAAGCTTTCTTT
TRBV7-2	-	TRBD1	14	TRBJ1-1	CASSSRTGLGEAFF	TGTGCCAGCAGCTCAAGGACAGGGTTGGGTGAAGCTTTCTTT
TRBV5-1	-	-	15	TRBJ1-6	CASSFQGALESPLHF	TGCGCCAGCAGCTTCCAAGGGGCCCTAGAATCACCCCTCCACTTT
TRBV20-1	few	TRBD2	14	TRBJ2-1	CSAVSLAGLNEQFF	TGCAGTGCTGTGAGTCTAGCGGGGCTGAATGAGCAGTTCTTC
TRBV19	-	-	12	TRBJ2-1	CASSPTRYEQFF	TGTGCCAGTAGTCCGACCCGATATGAGCAGTTCTTC
TRBV6-4	-	TRBD2	15	TRBJ2-1	CASRLAGNSYNEQFF	TGTGCCAGCCGACTAGCGGGGAATTCCTACAATGAGCAGTTCTTC
TRBV11-2	-	-	17	TRBJ2-2	CASSLIGVVRGHGELFF	TGTGCCAGCAGCTTAATCGGGGTGGTGAGGGGACACGGGGAGCTGTTTTTT
TRBV6-5	few	-	14	TRBJ2-7	CASSYSLRGHEQYF	TGTGCCAGCAGTTACTCCCTCAGGGGTCACGAGCAGTACTTC
TRBV20-1	few	-	13	TRBJ1-1	CSAERAQNTEAFF	TGCAGTGCTGAGAGGGCCCAGAACACTGAAGCTTTCTTT
TRBV29-1	many	TRBD1	15	TRBJ2-1	CSGQGAPSSYNEQFF	TGCAGCGGCCAGGGGGCCCCCAGCTCCTACAATGAGCAGTTCTTC
TRBV4-2	few	-	18	TRBJ2-1	CASSQVPGPTVGGNEQFF	TGTGCCAGCAGCCAAGTCCCCGGTCCTACTGTAGGAGGCAATGAGCAGTTCTTC